One TCR beta chain is described in this entry. Antigen unknown. The protocol was immunoSEQ multiplex PCR, while the TCRdb copy is restricted to in-frame clones and leaves out a portion. Here the sample spans about 120,000 clones, more than 75% being singletons. The sample comes from a study of T cell responses to AZD1222 COVID-19 vaccine. General study findings and limits: A reported finding is that nearly half of spike-specific TCRs target unmutated variant regions. The CD4 TCRs associated with vaccination extended across spike and predominated at 160-218 and 743-854.

Trimming took off 6 bases at V and 7 bases at J, with 10 bases between the two ends. CDR3 size: 13 residues. Germline V gene sequence: CDR1 LNHNV, CDR2 YYDKDF (reference sequence). The chain couples TRBV15 to TRBJ1-6; D is unclear. The receptor was derived from an adult in good health. Sequences were derived from peripheral blood, sampled on day 0 of AZD1222 vaccination. The CDR3 is CATRDQPNSPLHF. CDR3 coding DNA: TGTGCCACCAGGGACCAGCCAAATTCACCCCTCCACTTT.